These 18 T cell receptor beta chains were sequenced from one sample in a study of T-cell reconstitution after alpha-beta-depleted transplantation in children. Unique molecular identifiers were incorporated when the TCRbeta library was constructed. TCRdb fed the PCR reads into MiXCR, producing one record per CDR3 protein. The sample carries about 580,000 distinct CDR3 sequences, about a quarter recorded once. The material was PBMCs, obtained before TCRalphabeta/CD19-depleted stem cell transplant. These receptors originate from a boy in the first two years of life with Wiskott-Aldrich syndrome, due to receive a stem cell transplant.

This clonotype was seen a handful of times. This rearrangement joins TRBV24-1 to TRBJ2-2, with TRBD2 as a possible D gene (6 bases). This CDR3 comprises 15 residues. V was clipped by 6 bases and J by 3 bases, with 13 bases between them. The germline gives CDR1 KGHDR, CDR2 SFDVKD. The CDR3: CATSRGAKDTGELFF. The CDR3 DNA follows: TGTGCCACCAGTCGCGGGGCAAAGGACACCGGGGAGCTGTTTTTT.

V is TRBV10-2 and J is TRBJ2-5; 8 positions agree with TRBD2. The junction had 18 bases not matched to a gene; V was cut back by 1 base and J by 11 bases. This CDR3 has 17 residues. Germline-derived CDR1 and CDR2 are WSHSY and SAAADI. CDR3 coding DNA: TGCGCCAGCAGTGAGTTAGCCCGAGCGGGAGCTTACAATGAGCAGTACTTC. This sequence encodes CASSELARAGAYNEQYF.

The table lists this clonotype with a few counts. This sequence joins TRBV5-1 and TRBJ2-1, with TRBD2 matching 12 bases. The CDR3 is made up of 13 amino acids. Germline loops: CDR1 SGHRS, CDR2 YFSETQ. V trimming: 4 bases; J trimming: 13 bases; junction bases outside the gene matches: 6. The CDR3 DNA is TGCGCCAGCAGCCCCAGACTAGCGGGAGACCAGTTCTTC. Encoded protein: CASSPRLAGDQFF.

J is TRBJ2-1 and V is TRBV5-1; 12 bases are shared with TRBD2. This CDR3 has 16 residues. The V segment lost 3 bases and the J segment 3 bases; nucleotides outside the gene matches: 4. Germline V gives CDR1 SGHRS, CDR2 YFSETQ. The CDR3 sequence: CASSSGLAGIYNEQFF. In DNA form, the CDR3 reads TGCGCCAGCAGCTCTGGACTAGCGGGAATCTACAATGAGCAGTTCTTC.

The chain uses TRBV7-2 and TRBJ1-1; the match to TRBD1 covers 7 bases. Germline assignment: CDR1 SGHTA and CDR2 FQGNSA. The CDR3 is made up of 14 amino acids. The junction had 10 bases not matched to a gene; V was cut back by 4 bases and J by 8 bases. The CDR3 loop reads CASSSRQGGREAFF. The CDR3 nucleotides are TGTGCCAGCAGCTCTCGACAGGGAGGGCGCGAAGCTTTCTTT.

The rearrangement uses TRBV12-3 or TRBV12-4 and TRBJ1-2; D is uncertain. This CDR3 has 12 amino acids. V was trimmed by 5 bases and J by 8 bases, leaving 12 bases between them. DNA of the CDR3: TGTGCCAGCAGTCCCACCCACGGGGGCTACACCTTC. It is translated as CASSPTHGGYTF.

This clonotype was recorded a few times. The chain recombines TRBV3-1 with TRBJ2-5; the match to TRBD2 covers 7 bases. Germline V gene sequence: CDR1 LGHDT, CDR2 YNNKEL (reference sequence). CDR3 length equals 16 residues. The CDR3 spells CTCCSSGESYQETQYF. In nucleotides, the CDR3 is TGTACCTGCTGTTCTAGCGGAGAATCGTACCAAGAGACCCAGTACTTC.

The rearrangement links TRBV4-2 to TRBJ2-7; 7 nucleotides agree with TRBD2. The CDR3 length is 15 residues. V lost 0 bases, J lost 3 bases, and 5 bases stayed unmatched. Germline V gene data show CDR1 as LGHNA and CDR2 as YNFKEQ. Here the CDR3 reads CASSQDTRDYYEQYF. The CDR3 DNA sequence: TGTGCCAGCAGCCAAGACACCCGGGACTACTACGAGCAGTACTTC.

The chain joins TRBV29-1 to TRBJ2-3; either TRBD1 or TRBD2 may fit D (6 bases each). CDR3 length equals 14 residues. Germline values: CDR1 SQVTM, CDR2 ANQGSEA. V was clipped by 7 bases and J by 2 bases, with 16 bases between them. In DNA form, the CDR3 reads TGCAGCGCGAGTAGTAGGGGGGCCACAGATACGCAGTATTTT. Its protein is CSASSRGATDTQYF.

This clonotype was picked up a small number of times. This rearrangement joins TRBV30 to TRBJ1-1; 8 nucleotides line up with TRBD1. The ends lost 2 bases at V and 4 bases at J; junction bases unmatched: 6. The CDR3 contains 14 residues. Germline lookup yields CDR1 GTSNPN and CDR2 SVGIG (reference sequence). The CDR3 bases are TGTGCCTGGAGTTATTACAGGGGGGGCACTGAAGCTTTCTTT. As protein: CAWSYYRGGTEAFF.

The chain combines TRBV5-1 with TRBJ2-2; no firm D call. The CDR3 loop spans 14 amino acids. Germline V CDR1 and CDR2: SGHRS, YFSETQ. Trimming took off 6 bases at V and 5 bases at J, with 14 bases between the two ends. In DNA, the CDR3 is TGCGCCAGCATGGAGTACCCAGGAACCGGGGAGCTGTTTTTT. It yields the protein CASMEYPGTGELFF.

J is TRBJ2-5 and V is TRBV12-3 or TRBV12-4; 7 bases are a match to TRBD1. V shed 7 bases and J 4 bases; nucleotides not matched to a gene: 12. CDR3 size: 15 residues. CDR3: CASKMDRPPLETQYF. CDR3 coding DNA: TGTGCCAGCAAAATGGACAGGCCCCCCTTAGAGACCCAGTACTTC.

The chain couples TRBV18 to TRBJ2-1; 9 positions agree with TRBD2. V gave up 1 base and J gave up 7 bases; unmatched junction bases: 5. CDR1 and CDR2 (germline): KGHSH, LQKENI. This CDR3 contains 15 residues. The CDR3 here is CASSPLAGGWNEQFF. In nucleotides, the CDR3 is TGTGCCAGCTCACCACTGGCGGGAGGGTGGAATGAGCAGTTCTTC.

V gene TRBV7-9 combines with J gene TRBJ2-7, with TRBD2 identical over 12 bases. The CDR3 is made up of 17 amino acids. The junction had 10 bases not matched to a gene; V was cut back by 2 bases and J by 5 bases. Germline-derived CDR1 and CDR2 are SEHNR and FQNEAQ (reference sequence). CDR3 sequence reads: CASSLSSPLAGGNEQYF. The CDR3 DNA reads TGTGCCAGCAGCTTATCCAGTCCCCTAGCGGGAGGGAACGAGCAGTACTTC.

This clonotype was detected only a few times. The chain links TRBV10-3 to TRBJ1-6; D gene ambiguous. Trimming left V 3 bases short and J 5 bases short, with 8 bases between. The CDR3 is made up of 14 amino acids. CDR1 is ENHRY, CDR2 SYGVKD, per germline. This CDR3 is CAISEEVDNSPLHF. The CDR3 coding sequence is TGTGCCATCAGTGAAGAGGTTGATAATTCACCCCTCCACTTT.

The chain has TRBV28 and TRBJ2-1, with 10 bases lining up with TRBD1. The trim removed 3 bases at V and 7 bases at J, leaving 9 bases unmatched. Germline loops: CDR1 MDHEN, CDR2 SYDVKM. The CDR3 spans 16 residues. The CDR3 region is CASSFTDRGSRNEQFF. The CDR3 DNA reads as TGTGCCAGCAGTTTTACGGACAGGGGGTCTAGGAATGAGCAGTTCTTC.

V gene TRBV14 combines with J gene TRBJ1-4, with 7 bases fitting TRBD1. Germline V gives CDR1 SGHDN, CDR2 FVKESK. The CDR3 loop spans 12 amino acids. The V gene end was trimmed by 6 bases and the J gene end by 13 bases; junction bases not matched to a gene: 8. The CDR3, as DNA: TGTGCCAGCAGTTCGGTCCGGGACAGACTGTTTTTT. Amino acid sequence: CASSSVRDRLFF.

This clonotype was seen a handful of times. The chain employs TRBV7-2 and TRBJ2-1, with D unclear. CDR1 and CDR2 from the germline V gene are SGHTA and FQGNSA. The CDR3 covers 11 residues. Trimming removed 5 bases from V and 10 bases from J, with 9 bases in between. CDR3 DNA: TGTGCCAGCAGCCTTCGGTGGGAGCAGTTCTTC. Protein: CASSLRWEQFF.